This T cell receptor beta chain came from a study of CD8+ T cells in alopecia areata. Whole-study context: Scoring treated patients' severity relied on the percentage of scalp area affected.

Following RNA extraction, reverse transcription yielded cDNA that acted as the sequencing template. The repertoire was sequenced with immunoSEQ multiplex PCR; TCRdb's copy has only in-frame clones and lacks some. This sample yields approximately 140,000 clones, of which about 86% are seen a single time; under 15% belongs to the top ten. V dropped 0 bases and J dropped 7 bases, with 16 bases sitting between them. Germline CDR1 is PRHDT and CDR2 is FYEKMQ (reference sequence). This CDR3 contains 15 residues. This clone was seen a few times. Treatment of the sample: oral pan-JAK inhibitor, 5-10 mg twice daily.

This rearrangement joins TRBV13 to TRBJ2-7; perhaps TRBD1 as D (6 bases). The sequence derives from a human donor with alopecia areata. The sample in question was CD8+ T cells sorted from blood, obtained at week 4, from a patient treated with tofacitinib. The CDR3 loop reads CASSLGLTGLGEQYF. The DNA for the CDR3 is TGTGCCAGCAGCTTAGGCCTTACAGGGTTGGGTGAGCAGTACTTC. Full variable domain (rest looked up from reference TRBV13 and TRBJ2-7): AAGVIQSPRHLIKEKRETATLKCYPIPRHDTVYWYQQGPGQDPQFLISFYEKMQSDKGSIPDRFSAQQFSDYHSELNMSSLELGDSALYFCASSLGLTGLGEQYFGPGTRLTVT.